These T cell receptor beta chains were read from a single sample in a study of T cell responses to AZD1222 COVID-19 vaccine. The assay was immunoSEQ multiplex PCR, and TCRdb's table has in-frame clones only and misses some. Of 110,000 to 150,000 clones listed, over 85% are singletons. Source: peripheral blood, taken on day 0 of AZD1222 vaccination. These receptors originate from an adult in good health. CDR3s include the opening cysteine and the closing phenylalanine or tryptophan. A D gene is named only where the DNA matches it firmly. Rows give clone size only sometimes, using once, few, many, or a class for an expanded clone.

j_call: TRBJ1-3; clone_size: -; v_call: TRBV27; d_call: TRBD1; cdr3_aa: CASSSGTGAGNTIYF; cdr3_nt: TGTGCCAGCAGCTCCGGGACAGGGGCTGGAAACACCATATATTTT
j_call: TRBJ2-1; clone_size: -; v_call: TRBV9; d_call: TRBD2; cdr3_aa: CASSVEVAGAHNEQFF; cdr3_nt: TGTGCCAGCAGCGTAGAAGTAGCGGGAGCCCACAATGAGCAGTTCTTC
j_call: TRBJ1-5; clone_size: -; v_call: TRBV6-6; d_call: TRBD1; cdr3_aa: CASSSGTEHQPQHF; cdr3_nt: TGTGCCAGCAGTTCCGGGACAGAGCATCAGCCCCAGCATTTT
j_call: TRBJ2-7; clone_size: -; v_call: TRBV9; d_call: -; cdr3_aa: CASSPGAYEQYF; cdr3_nt: TGTGCCAGCAGCCCAGGAGCCTACGAGCAGTACTTC
j_call: TRBJ2-7; clone_size: -; v_call: TRBV19; d_call: -; cdr3_aa: CASSIVAGPHYEQYF; cdr3_nt: TGTGCCAGTAGTATAGTCGCCGGGCCCCACTACGAGCAGTACTTC
j_call: TRBJ1-1; clone_size: -; v_call: TRBV9; d_call: -; cdr3_aa: CASSVTAGENTEAFF; cdr3_nt: TGTGCCAGCAGCGTAACCGCAGGGGAGAACACTGAAGCTTTCTTT
j_call: TRBJ1-1; clone_size: -; v_call: TRBV11-2; d_call: TRBD1; cdr3_aa: CASSTHPGQGNTEAFF; cdr3_nt: TGTGCCAGCAGCACACACCCGGGACAGGGGAACACTGAAGCTTTCTTT
j_call: TRBJ1-6; clone_size: -; v_call: TRBV11-2; d_call: -; cdr3_aa: CASSPNRDNSPLHF; cdr3_nt: TGTGCCAGCAGCCCTAACAGGGATAATTCACCCCTCCACTTT
j_call: TRBJ2-7; clone_size: -; v_call: TRBV11-2; d_call: TRBD2; cdr3_aa: CAIRGTSGDEQYF; cdr3_nt: TGTGCCATCCGGGGGACTAGCGGCGACGAGCAGTACTTC
j_call: TRBJ1-1; clone_size: -; v_call: TRBV13; d_call: -; cdr3_aa: CASSLGLGVPDTEAFF; cdr3_nt: TGTGCCAGCAGCTTAGGCCTGGGGGTGCCCGACACTGAAGCTTTCTTT
j_call: TRBJ1-1; clone_size: -; v_call: TRBV7-9; d_call: TRBD1; cdr3_aa: CASSSQGRTEAFF; cdr3_nt: TGTGCCAGCAGCTCACAGGGGAGGACTGAAGCTTTCTTT
j_call: TRBJ2-7; clone_size: -; v_call: TRBV30; d_call: -; cdr3_aa: CAWSAGASYEQYF; cdr3_nt: TGTGCCTGGAGTGCGGGGGCTTCCTACGAGCAGTACTTC
j_call: TRBJ1-2; clone_size: -; v_call: TRBV4-2; d_call: TRBD1; cdr3_aa: CASSQEQGATNYGYTF; cdr3_nt: TGTGCCAGCAGCCAAGAGCAGGGGGCTACTAACTATGGCTACACCTTC
j_call: TRBJ1-6; clone_size: -; v_call: TRBV7-9; d_call: -; cdr3_aa: CASRSSETDNSPLHF; cdr3_nt: TGTGCCAGCAGATCCAGCGAAACCGATAATTCACCCCTCCACTTT
j_call: TRBJ2-7; clone_size: -; v_call: TRBV6-4; d_call: -; cdr3_aa: CASIFSYEQYF; cdr3_nt: TGTGCCAGCATCTTCTCCTACGAGCAGTACTTC
j_call: TRBJ2-1; clone_size: -; v_call: TRBV5-1; d_call: -; cdr3_aa: CASSLDAGSGEQFF; cdr3_nt: TGCGCCAGCAGCTTGGATGCCGGGAGTGGTGAGCAGTTCTTC
j_call: TRBJ2-7; clone_size: -; v_call: TRBV11-2; d_call: -; cdr3_aa: CASSIGASYEQYF; cdr3_nt: TGTGCCAGCAGTATTGGAGCCAGCTACGAGCAGTACTTC
j_call: TRBJ2-3; clone_size: once; v_call: TRBV27; d_call: TRBD2; cdr3_aa: CASSFLEAAGGPGDTQYF; cdr3_nt: TGTGCCAGCAGTTTCTTGGAAGCAGCGGGAGGGCCGGGAGATACGCAGTATTTT
j_call: TRBJ2-2; clone_size: -; v_call: TRBV30; d_call: -; cdr3_aa: CAWETRGSGELFF; cdr3_nt: TGTGCCTGGGAAACCAGGGGAAGTGGGGAGCTGTTTTTT
j_call: TRBJ1-5; clone_size: -; v_call: TRBV30; d_call: -; cdr3_aa: CAMAGSNQPQHF; cdr3_nt: TGTGCGATGGCGGGGAGCAATCAGCCCCAGCATTTT
j_call: TRBJ2-2; clone_size: once; v_call: TRBV7-8; d_call: -; cdr3_aa: CASSLVWNTGELFF; cdr3_nt: TGTGCCAGCAGCTTAGTCTGGAACACCGGGGAGCTGTTTTTT
j_call: TRBJ2-1; clone_size: -; v_call: TRBV10-1; d_call: -; cdr3_aa: CASSDGQYNEQFF; cdr3_nt: TGCGCCAGCAGTGATGGACAGTACAATGAGCAGTTCTTC
j_call: TRBJ1-2; clone_size: -; v_call: TRBV7-8; d_call: -; cdr3_aa: CASSTFFSGHSNYGYTF; cdr3_nt: TGTGCCAGCAGCACCTTTTTTTCTGGGCATTCTAACTATGGCTACACCTTC
j_call: TRBJ2-2; clone_size: -; v_call: TRBV24-1; d_call: -; cdr3_aa: CATSDSPGRSNTGELFF; cdr3_nt: TGTGCCACCAGTGACTCTCCGGGACGGTCGAACACCGGGGAGCTGTTTTTT
j_call: TRBJ2-2; clone_size: once; v_call: TRBV10-3; d_call: -; cdr3_aa: CAISVGGAAGELFF; cdr3_nt: TGTGCCATCAGTGTGGGGGGAGCAGCCGGGGAGCTGTTTTTT
j_call: TRBJ1-2; clone_size: -; v_call: TRBV7-9; d_call: -; cdr3_aa: CASSLLRGDYGYTF; cdr3_nt: TGTGCCAGCAGCCTGCTGAGGGGGGACTATGGCTACACCTTC
j_call: TRBJ2-3; clone_size: -; v_call: TRBV7-3; d_call: TRBD2; cdr3_aa: CASSLGLAGYTDTQYF; cdr3_nt: TGTGCCAGCAGCCTGGGACTAGCGGGATACACAGATACGCAGTATTTT
j_call: TRBJ1-4; clone_size: -; v_call: TRBV6-5; d_call: -; cdr3_aa: CASSYSMGEKLFF; cdr3_nt: TGTGCCAGCAGTTACTCGATGGGGGAAAAACTGTTTTTT
j_call: TRBJ2-1; clone_size: -; v_call: TRBV7-2; d_call: -; cdr3_aa: CASSLAGTPYNEQFF; cdr3_nt: TGTGCCAGCAGCTTAGCGGGAACTCCCTACAATGAGCAGTTCTTC
j_call: TRBJ1-3; clone_size: -; v_call: TRBV19; d_call: -; cdr3_aa: CASSITPGSGNTIYF; cdr3_nt: TGTGCCAGTAGTATAACCCCCGGCTCTGGAAACACCATATATTTT
j_call: TRBJ2-7; clone_size: -; v_call: TRBV10-3; d_call: TRBD2; cdr3_aa: CAISDPGGSWEQYF; cdr3_nt: TGTGCCATCAGTGACCCTGGCGGGAGCTGGGAGCAGTACTTC
j_call: TRBJ1-5; clone_size: -; v_call: TRBV28; d_call: TRBD1; cdr3_aa: CASRVYLRGPGNQPQHF; cdr3_nt: TGTGCCAGCAGAGTTTACCTTAGGGGGCCGGGCAATCAGCCCCAGCATTTT
j_call: TRBJ1-2; clone_size: -; v_call: TRBV5-4; d_call: TRBD1; cdr3_aa: CASSLGIKDRKNYGYTF; cdr3_nt: TGTGCCAGCAGCCTAGGGATAAAGGACAGGAAAAACTATGGCTACACCTTC
j_call: TRBJ2-7; clone_size: -; v_call: TRBV4-1; d_call: -; cdr3_aa: CASSQVGAEQYF; cdr3_nt: TGCGCCAGCAGCCAAGTCGGGGCCGAGCAGTACTTC
j_call: TRBJ1-2; clone_size: -; v_call: TRBV2; d_call: -; cdr3_aa: CASSDQGSGYTF; cdr3_nt: TGTGCCAGCAGTGACCAGGGGTCTGGCTACACCTTC
j_call: TRBJ2-2; clone_size: few; v_call: TRBV2; d_call: -; cdr3_aa: CASTGGLSTGELFF; cdr3_nt: TGTGCCAGCACCGGGGGACTGAGTACCGGGGAGCTGTTTTTT
j_call: TRBJ2-1; clone_size: -; v_call: TRBV13; d_call: -; cdr3_aa: CASSPRLNIYNEQFF; cdr3_nt: TGTGCCAGCAGCCCCCGTCTAAACATCTACAATGAGCAGTTCTTC
j_call: TRBJ2-1; clone_size: -; v_call: TRBV14; d_call: -; cdr3_aa: CASSQGWHSEQFF; cdr3_nt: TGTGCCAGCAGCCAAGGGTGGCACAGTGAGCAGTTCTTC
j_call: TRBJ2-1; clone_size: -; v_call: TRBV3-1/TRBV3-2; d_call: -; cdr3_aa: CASSPLAGEQFF; cdr3_nt: TGTGCCAGCAGCCCACTCGCGGGTGAGCAGTTCTTC
j_call: TRBJ2-3; clone_size: few; v_call: TRBV12-3/TRBV12-4; d_call: -; cdr3_aa: CASSLISLTQYF; cdr3_nt: TGTGCCAGCAGTTTAATAAGTTTAACGCAGTATTTT
j_call: TRBJ1-1; clone_size: -; v_call: TRBV10-3; d_call: -; cdr3_aa: CAISDSGGTEAFF; cdr3_nt: TGTGCCATCAGTGACTCCGGAGGCACTGAAGCTTTCTTT
j_call: TRBJ2-3; clone_size: -; v_call: TRBV5-5; d_call: -; cdr3_aa: CASSPNVDTQYF; cdr3_nt: TGTGCCAGCAGTCCCAACGTAGATACGCAGTATTTT
j_call: TRBJ2-1; clone_size: -; v_call: TRBV30; d_call: TRBD2; cdr3_aa: CACSTSGSTGEQFF; cdr3_nt: TGTGCCTGTTCGACTAGCGGGAGTACTGGTGAGCAGTTCTTC
j_call: TRBJ2-7; clone_size: once; v_call: TRBV12-3/TRBV12-4; d_call: -; cdr3_aa: CASSASSYEQYF; cdr3_nt: TGTGCCAGCAGTGCTAGCTCCTACGAGCAGTACTTC
j_call: TRBJ2-1; clone_size: -; v_call: TRBV19; d_call: TRBD2; cdr3_aa: CASSISGRAYEQFF; cdr3_nt: TGTGCCAGTAGTATTAGCGGGAGGGCCTATGAGCAGTTCTTC
j_call: TRBJ1-1; clone_size: -; v_call: TRBV7-3; d_call: TRBD1; cdr3_aa: CASSAGTGVEAFF; cdr3_nt: TGTGCCAGCAGCGCCGGGACAGGGGTTGAAGCTTTCTTT
j_call: TRBJ1-6; clone_size: -; v_call: TRBV15; d_call: -; cdr3_aa: CATSRVRRNSPLHF; cdr3_nt: TGTGCCACCAGCAGAGTTAGAAGAAATTCACCCCTCCACTTT
j_call: TRBJ1-1; clone_size: -; v_call: TRBV3-1/TRBV3-2; d_call: -; cdr3_aa: CASSQDARLNTEAFF; cdr3_nt: TGTGCCAGCAGCCAAGATGCCAGACTTAACACTGAAGCTTTCTTT
j_call: TRBJ2-5; clone_size: -; v_call: TRBV2; d_call: -; cdr3_aa: CASNWGKGEETQYF; cdr3_nt: TGTGCCAGCAACTGGGGAAAGGGGGAAGAGACCCAGTACTTC
j_call: TRBJ1-2; clone_size: -; v_call: TRBV10-3; d_call: TRBD1; cdr3_aa: CAITPDRVDGYTF; cdr3_nt: TGTGCCATCACTCCGGACAGGGTGGACGGCTACACCTTC
j_call: TRBJ1-3; clone_size: -; v_call: TRBV3-1/TRBV3-2; d_call: -; cdr3_aa: CASSPPGRWSGNTIYF; cdr3_nt: TGTGCCAGCAGCCCCCCGGGGAGATGGTCTGGAAACACCATATATTTT
j_call: TRBJ2-7; clone_size: -; v_call: TRBV12-5; d_call: TRBD1; cdr3_aa: CASGWSGTGYEQYF; cdr3_nt: TGTGCTAGTGGTTGGTCCGGGACAGGCTACGAGCAGTACTTC
j_call: TRBJ2-7; clone_size: once; v_call: TRBV3-1/TRBV3-2; d_call: TRBD1; cdr3_aa: CASSSKGTADYEQYF; cdr3_nt: TGTGCCAGCAGCTCAAAGGGGACAGCGGACTACGAGCAGTACTTC